One sample yielded the 18 T cell receptor beta chains listed below, sequenced in a study of post-analysis software for immune sequencing data. General study points: In patients, about five TRBV segments were more frequent than in controls, with TRBV5-6, TRBV5-1 and TRBV20-1 among them.

TCR beta cDNA libraries had unique molecular identifiers. MiXCR, applied by TCRdb to the PCR reads, yields one record per CDR3 protein. The sample includes roughly 570,000 distinct CDR3 sequences, around 31% of them seen just once. For these TCRs, the target antigens are not known. The sequenced material came from blood. All receptors come from a girl aged 2-17 years with multiple sclerosis.

This clonotype occurred a few times. J is TRBJ1-2 and V is TRBV4-2; 7 bases agree with TRBD1. The V and J ends lost 4 bases and 7 bases, in that order; junction bases with no gene match: 9. The germline V gene has CDR1 LGHNA and CDR2 YNFKEQ. The CDR3 is 14 residues long. CDR3 loop: CASSLDRELSGYTF. The CDR3 DNA sequence: TGTGCCAGCAGCCTCGACAGGGAGCTAAGTGGCTACACCTTC.

The chain has TRBV13 and TRBJ2-7, with D uncertain. Germline V lookup: CDR1 PRHDT, CDR2 FYEKMQ (reference sequence). Between the trimmed V and J ends, which lost 2 bases and 5 bases, there was a span of 10 bases. The CDR3 totals 13 residues. The chain's CDR3 is CASSLYRDDEQYF. As DNA, the CDR3 is TGTGCCAGCAGCTTATATCGTGACGACGAGCAGTACTTC.

In its sample, this clonotype was seen a few times. The chain joins TRBV5-1 to TRBJ2-7; a possible D gene is TRBD2 (6 bases). The germline CDR1 and CDR2 sequences are SGHRS and YFSETQ. Trimming took 1 base from V and 5 from J, leaving 10 bases between them. The CDR3 runs 13 residues. CDR3 in DNA: TGCGCCAGCAGCTTGTTTCGGGGGAACGAGCAGTACTTC. This gives the protein CASSLFRGNEQYF.

The chain couples TRBV7-2 to TRBJ1-1; TRBD1 matches at 7 bases. V lost 4 bases and J lost 4; bases outside the gene matches: 12. Germline values: CDR1 SGHTA, CDR2 FQGNSA. CDR3 length: 16 residues. CDR3 loop: CASSSRRTGPGTEAFF. The CDR3 region has the DNA TGTGCCAGCAGCTCCCGTCGGACAGGCCCAGGCACTGAAGCTTTCTTT.

This clonotype was picked up a small number of times. CDR3 protein: CASSQGNIYNQPQHF. The CDR3 DNA reads as TGCGCCAGCAGCCAAGGGAACATCTACAATCAGCCCCAGCATTTT. V gene TRBV4-1 combines with J gene TRBJ1-5; D not certain. The CDR3 is made up of 15 amino acids. In germline, CDR1 is MGHRA, CDR2 YSYEKL. Trimming cost V 1 base and J 3 bases, with 10 bases left between them.

A few counts support this clonotype. The rearrangement links TRBV12-3 or TRBV12-4 to TRBJ2-1; 9 nucleotides agree with TRBD2. CDR3 size: 16 residues. V lost 4 bases to trimming and J lost 9 bases; unmatched junction nucleotides: 13. CDR3 sequence: CASSSPLGGGALEQFF. CDR3 bases: TGTGCCAGCAGTTCCCCTTTGGGCGGGGGGGCCCTTGAGCAGTTCTTC.

This clonotype was recorded a few times. CDR3 nucleotides: TGTGCCAGCAGAGAAGGGGGGGGATTAGAGACCCAGTACTTC. Translated: CASREGGGLETQYF. The chain carries TRBV6-5 and TRBJ2-4; tentatively, D is TRBD2 (7 bases). The closer fit of TRBJ2-5 to the DNA end suggests the J call may be wrong. The CDR3 has 14 amino acids. CDR1 MNHEY and CDR2 SVGAGI come from the germline V gene.

Comments on this clonotype: A clone one base away is much larger, so this may be a read error. The chain couples TRBV29-1 to TRBJ2-3; TRBD2 agrees at 11 bases. Per germline, CDR1 SQVTM and CDR2 ANQGSEA. The J segment lost 5 bases and the V segment lost 7 bases, leaving 11 bases of the junction unmatched. The CDR3 totals 15 residues. The CDR3 sequence is CSAPGTSGTIDTQYF. CDR3 coding DNA: TGCAGCGCACCAGGGACTAGCGGTACCATAGATACGCAGTATTTT.

There are many counts of this clonotype. This chain connects TRBV7-2 to TRBJ2-4; 8 nucleotides match TRBD2. The CDR3 loop spans 15 amino acids. Germline loops: CDR1 SGHTA, CDR2 FQGNSA. J lost 5 bases, V lost 4 bases, and 7 bases had no gene match. Here the CDR3 DNA reads TGTGCCAGCAGCTCCCCGGGACTAGTCGAAAACATTCAGTACTTC. Amino acids: CASSSPGLVENIQYF. Complete variable domain (other parts from reference TRBV7-2 and TRBJ2-4): GAGVSQSPSNKVTEKGKDVELRCDPISGHTALYWYRQSLGQGLEFLIYFQGNSAPDKSGLPSDRFSAERTGGSVSTLTIQRTQQEDSAVYLCASSSPGLVENIQYFGAGTRLSVL.

The table lists this clonotype with a few counts. The chain carries TRBV12-3 or TRBV12-4 and TRBJ2-3; D ambiguous. This CDR3 has 14 residues. Trimming took 7 bases from V and 2 from J, leaving 13 bases between them. The CDR3 loop reads CASTVDTLTDTQYF. The CDR3 nucleotides are TGTGCCAGCACCGTCGACACACTCACAGATACGCAGTATTTT.

The rearrangement joins TRBV20-1 to TRBJ1-6, with D unclear. Trimming pared 1 base from V and 10 bases from J, leaving 11 bases between. The CDR3 spans 13 residues. From germline, CDR1 is DFQATT and CDR2 SNEGSKA (reference sequence). CDR3 in amino acids: CSARGSERSPLHF. The CDR3 region has the DNA TGCAGTGCTAGAGGGTCCGAGAGATCACCCCTCCACTTT.

V and J are TRBV6-5 and TRBJ1-2; D is unresolved. Germline V gene data show CDR1 as MNHEY and CDR2 as SVGAGI. The CDR3 sequence is 15 residues long. The ends were cut back, 2 bases at V and 8 bases at J, with 18 bases in the middle. In nucleotides, the CDR3 is TGTGCCAGCAGTTACCTCGGTCCATCGGGAACGGGCTACACCTTC. As protein: CASSYLGPSGTGYTF.

This clonotype has just a few counts. The chain has TRBV5-1 and TRBJ2-1, with D perhaps matching TRBD2 (5 bases). The germline CDR1 and CDR2 sequences are SGHRS and YFSETQ. Trimming pared 0 bases from V and 2 bases from J, leaving 15 bases between. The CDR3 covers 17 residues. The CDR3 protein is CASSLGGSLFTYNEQFF. The CDR3 DNA sequence: TGCGCCAGCAGCTTGGGAGGGTCGCTGTTCACCTACAATGAGCAGTTCTTC.

The genes are TRBV7-2 and TRBJ2-1; D unclear. CDR1 SGHTA and CDR2 FQGNSA come from the germline V gene. Deletions cut 3 bases from V and 10 bases from J, with 13 bases between. The CDR3 runs to 13 residues. The CDR3 reads CASSFRPLQEQFF. The CDR3 nucleotides read TGTGCCAGCAGCTTTAGGCCCCTTCAGGAGCAGTTCTTC.

For this clonotype: Sequence at one end of the junction differs from germline and may be a read error. The chain has TRBV20-1 and TRBJ2-4, with TRBD2 matching 11 bases. CDR3 length: 15 residues. Germline V CDR1 and CDR2: DFQATT, SNEGSKA (reference sequence). Here the CDR3 DNA reads TGCAGAGCTAGCGGGGGGACTTTAGCCAAAAACATTCAGTACTTC. It encodes CRASGGTLAKNIQYF.

The V and J genes are TRBV13 and TRBJ1-1, with D unclear. Germline CDR1 reads PRHDT; CDR2 reads FYEKMQ (reference sequence). The CDR3 contains 14 residues. With 1 base removed from V and 10 bases from J, the gap between germline ends came to 16 bases. DNA for the CDR3: TGTGCCAGCAGCTTAGTAGTTTTGGGCACGGGAGCTTTCTTT. It encodes CASSLVVLGTGAFF.

This chain uses TRBV20-1 with TRBJ2-5; D perhaps matches TRBD2 (6 bases). This CDR3 is 14 amino acids long. Trimming pared 3 bases from V and 5 bases from J, leaving 16 bases between. Germline CDR1 DFQATT, CDR2 SNEGSKA (reference sequence). The DNA of the CDR3 is TGCAGTGCTAGCCTTCCGGGACTTCAGGAGACCCAGTACTTC. It specifies CSASLPGLQETQYF.

The genes are TRBV11-2 and TRBJ2-1; TRBD2 might be the D (6 bases). The CDR3 extends over 17 amino acids. V was pared by 0 bases and J by 0 bases, with 12 bases between. Germline V gene data show CDR1 as SGHAT and CDR2 as FQNNGV. This CDR3 reads CASSLDKEGLSYNEQFF. The CDR3 DNA reads TGTGCCAGCAGCTTAGATAAGGAGGGGCTCTCCTACAATGAGCAGTTCTTC.